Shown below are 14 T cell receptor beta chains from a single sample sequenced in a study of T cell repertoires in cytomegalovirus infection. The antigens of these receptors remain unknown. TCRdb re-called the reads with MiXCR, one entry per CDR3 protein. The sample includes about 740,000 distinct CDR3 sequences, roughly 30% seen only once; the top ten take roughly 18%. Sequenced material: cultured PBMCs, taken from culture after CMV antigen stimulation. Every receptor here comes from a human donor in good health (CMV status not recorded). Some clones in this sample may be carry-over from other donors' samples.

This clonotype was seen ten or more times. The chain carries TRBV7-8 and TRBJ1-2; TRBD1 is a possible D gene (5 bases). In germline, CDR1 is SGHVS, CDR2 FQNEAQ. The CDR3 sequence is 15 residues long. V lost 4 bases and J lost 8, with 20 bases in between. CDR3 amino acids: CASSSGTAGRLGYTF. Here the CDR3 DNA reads TGTGCCAGCAGCTCGGGGACGGCGGGCCGGTTAGGCTACACCTTC.

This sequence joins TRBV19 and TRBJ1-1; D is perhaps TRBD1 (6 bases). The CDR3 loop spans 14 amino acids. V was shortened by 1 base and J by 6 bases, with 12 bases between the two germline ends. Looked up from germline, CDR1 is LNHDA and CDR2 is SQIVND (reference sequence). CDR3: CASSIGGGDAEAFF. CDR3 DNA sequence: TGTGCCAGTAGTATAGGCGGGGGCGACGCTGAAGCTTTCTTT.

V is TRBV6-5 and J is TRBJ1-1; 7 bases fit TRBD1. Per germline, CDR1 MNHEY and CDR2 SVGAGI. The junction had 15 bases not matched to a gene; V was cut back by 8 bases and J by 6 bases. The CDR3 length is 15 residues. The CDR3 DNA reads TGTGCCAGCGAGGATTACAGGGGAGGTCACGCTGAAGCTTTCTTT. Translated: CASEDYRGGHAEAFF.

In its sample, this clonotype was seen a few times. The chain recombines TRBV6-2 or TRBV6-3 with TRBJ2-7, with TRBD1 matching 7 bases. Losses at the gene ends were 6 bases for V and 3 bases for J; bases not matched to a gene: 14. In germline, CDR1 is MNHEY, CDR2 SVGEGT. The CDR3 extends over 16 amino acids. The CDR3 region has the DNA TGTGCCAGCAGACGGACTTCCGGGACAGACTTCTACGAGCAGTACTTC. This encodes CASRRTSGTDFYEQYF.

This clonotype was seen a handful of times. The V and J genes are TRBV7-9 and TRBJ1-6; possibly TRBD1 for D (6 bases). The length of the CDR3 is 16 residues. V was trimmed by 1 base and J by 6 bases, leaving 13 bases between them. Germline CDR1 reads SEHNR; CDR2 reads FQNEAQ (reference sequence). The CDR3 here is CASSLVTGGSNSPLHF. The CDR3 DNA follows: TGTGCCAGCAGCTTAGTGACAGGAGGTAGTAATTCACCCCTCCACTTT.

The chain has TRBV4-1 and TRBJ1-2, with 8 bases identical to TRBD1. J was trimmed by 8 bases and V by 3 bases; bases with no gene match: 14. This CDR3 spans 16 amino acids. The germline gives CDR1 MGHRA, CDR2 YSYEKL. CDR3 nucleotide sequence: TGCGCCAGCAGCCAGGTACCAGGGGGCTCCCTTGGCGGCTACACCTTC. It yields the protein CASSQVPGGSLGGYTF.

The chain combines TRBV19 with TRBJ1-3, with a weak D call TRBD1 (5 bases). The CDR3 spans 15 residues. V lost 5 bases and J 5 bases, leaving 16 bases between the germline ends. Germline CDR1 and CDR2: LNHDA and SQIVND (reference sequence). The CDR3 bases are TGTGCCAGTAGTCCGGAGCAGGGTATCAGAAACACCATATATTTT. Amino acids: CASSPEQGIRNTIYF. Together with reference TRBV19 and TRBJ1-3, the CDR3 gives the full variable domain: DGGITQSPKYLFRKEGQNVTLSCEQNLNHDAMYWYRQDPGQGLRLIYYSQIVNDFQKGDIAEGYSVSREKKESFPLTVTSAQKNPTAFYLCASSPEQGIRNTIYFGEGSWLTVV.

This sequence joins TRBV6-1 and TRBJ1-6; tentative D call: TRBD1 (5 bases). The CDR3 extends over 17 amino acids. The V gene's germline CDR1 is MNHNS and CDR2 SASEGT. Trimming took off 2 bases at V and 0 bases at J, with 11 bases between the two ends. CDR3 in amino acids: CASSERGADSYNSPLHF. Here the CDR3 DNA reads TGTGCCAGCAGTGAAAGAGGGGCCGACTCCTATAATTCACCCCTCCACTTT.

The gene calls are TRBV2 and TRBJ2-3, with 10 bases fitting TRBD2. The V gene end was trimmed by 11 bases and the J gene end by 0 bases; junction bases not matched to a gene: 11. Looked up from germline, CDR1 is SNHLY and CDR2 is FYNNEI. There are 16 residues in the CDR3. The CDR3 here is CAVKLAGVRSTDTQYF. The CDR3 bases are TGTGCCGTGAAGCTAGCGGGGGTTCGTAGCACAGATACGCAGTATTTT.

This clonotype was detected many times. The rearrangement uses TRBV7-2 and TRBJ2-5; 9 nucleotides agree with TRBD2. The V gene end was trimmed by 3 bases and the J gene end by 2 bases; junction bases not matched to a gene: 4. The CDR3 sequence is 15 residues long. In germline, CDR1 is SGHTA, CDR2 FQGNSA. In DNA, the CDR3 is TGTGCCAGCAGCTTGGCTAGCGGGGCACAAGAGACCCAGTACTTC. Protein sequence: CASSLASGAQETQYF.

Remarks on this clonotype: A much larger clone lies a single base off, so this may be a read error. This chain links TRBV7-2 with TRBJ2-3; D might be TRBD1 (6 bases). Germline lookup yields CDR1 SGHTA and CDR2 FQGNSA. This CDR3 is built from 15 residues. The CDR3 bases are TGTCCCAGCAGCTTTAGGGGGTCTAGCACAGATACGCAGTATTTT. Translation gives CPSSFRGSSTDTQYF.

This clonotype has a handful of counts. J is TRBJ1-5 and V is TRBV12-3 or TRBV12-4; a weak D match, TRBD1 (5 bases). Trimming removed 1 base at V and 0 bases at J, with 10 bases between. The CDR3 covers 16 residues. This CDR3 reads CASSLGRQNSNQPQHF. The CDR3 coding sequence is TGTGCCAGCAGTTTAGGAAGACAGAATAGCAATCAGCCCCAGCATTTT.

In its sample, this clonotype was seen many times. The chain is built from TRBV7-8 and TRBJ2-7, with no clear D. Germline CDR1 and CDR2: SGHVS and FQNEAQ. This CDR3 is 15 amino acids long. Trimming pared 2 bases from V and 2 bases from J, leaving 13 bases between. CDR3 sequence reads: CASSLKVGVPYEQYF. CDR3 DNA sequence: TGTGCCAGCAGCTTAAAGGTCGGAGTCCCCTACGAGCAGTACTTC.

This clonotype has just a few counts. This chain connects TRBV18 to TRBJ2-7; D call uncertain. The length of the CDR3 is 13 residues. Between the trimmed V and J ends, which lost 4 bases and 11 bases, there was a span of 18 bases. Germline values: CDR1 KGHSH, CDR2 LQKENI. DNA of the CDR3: TGTGCCAGCTCACATGACCAAGATCCCGCCGAGTACTTC. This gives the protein CASSHDQDPAEYF. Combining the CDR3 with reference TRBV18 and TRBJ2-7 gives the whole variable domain NAGVMQNPRHLVRRRGQEARLRCSPMKGHSHVYWYRQLPEEGLKFMVYLQKENIIDESGMPKERFSAEFPKEGPSILRIQQVVRGDSAAYFCASSHDQDPAEYFGPGTRLTVT.